This TCR beta chain was obtained from a study of CD8 T cells in Susac syndrome. Reverse transcription used roughly 0.5 to 1 ug RNA and random hexamers. TCR beta CDR3 was amplified by immunoSEQ covering 54 Vbeta and 13 Jbeta. TCRdb re-called the immunoSEQ multiplex PCR reads through MiXCR, storing one row per CDR3 protein. The sample includes approximately 180,000 distinct CDR3 sequences, more than 90% of them seen just once. Findings and caveats of the study: By the study's own acknowledgment, its TCR sequencing and HLA analysis included relatively few individuals.

In regard to this clonotype: Its antigen is not known.

V lost 5 bases and J 4 bases, leaving 13 bases between the germline ends. Germline CDR1 SGHRS, CDR2 YFSETQ. The CDR3 is 14 residues long. The clonotype originates from a human donor with multiple sclerosis. What was sequenced was CD4+ T cells from PBMCs. This chain links TRBV5-1 with TRBJ1-5; D is unclear. CDR3 nucleotides: TGCGCCAGCAGTGCGGGCCCGGGTAATCAGCCCCAGCATTTT. Protein: CASSAGPGNQPQHF.